Listed here are 9 T cell receptor beta chains from one sample, sequenced in a study of cytomegalovirus exposure and HLA in healthy donors (TCRdb year 2017). The library was built by means of the immunoSEQ multiplex PCR assay. The multiplex PCR relied on a mix of 60 forward primers for TCR Vbeta segments and 13 reverse primers for TCR Jbeta segments. Held by TCRdb, this immuneACCESS table contains in-frame sequences only and omits some clones. Under half of the omission traces to an unresolved V gene where checked; the cause of the rest is unknown. The sample contains roughly 80,000 clones, around 70% of them found a single time. The top ten clones comprise 15% to 20% of the sample. The sequenced sample consisted of PBMCs. The receptors were gathered from a woman aged 40 to 50 in good health and CMV-seropositive.

The chain uses TRBV21-1 and TRBJ2-7; the D segment call TRBD2 is taken from the table without a DNA check. TRBV21-1 is classified as a pseudogene. This CDR3 contains 14 residues. In DNA, the CDR3 is TGTGCCAGCAGCATTGACCGAGGATTCTACGAGCAGTACTTC. Protein product: CASSIDRGFYEQYF.

The V gene is TRBV6-5, the J gene TRBJ2-5, with 7 nucleotides matching TRBD1. Near its end, the DNA agrees better with TRBJ2-7, so the J call may be wrong. Germline loops: CDR1 MNHEY, CDR2 SVGAGI. CDR3 size: 16 residues. This CDR3 is CASSYSGQASFYEQYF. The CDR3 DNA reads TGTGCCAGCAGTTATAGTGGACAGGCCTCTTTTTACGAGCAGTACTTC.

V and J are TRBV9 and TRBJ1-2; 9 nucleotides agree with TRBD1. The CDR3 runs 17 residues. In germline, CDR1 is SGDLS, CDR2 YYNGEE. The junction had 12 bases not matched to a gene; V was cut back by 0 bases and J by 6 bases. CDR3 nucleotide sequence: TGTGCCAGCAGCGTAGGATTCGGACAGGGGTTCCGGGATGGCTACACCTTC. Amino acids: CASSVGFGQGFRDGYTF.

A few counts support this clone. The CDR3 reads CASRVTGPTYEQYF. The CDR3 nucleotides read TGTGCCAGCAGGGTGACAGGTCCCACCTACGAGCAGTACTTC. The V call is TRBV28, the J call TRBJ2-7, with a weak D call TRBD1 (6 bases). The CDR3 spans 14 residues. Looked up from germline, CDR1 is MDHEN and CDR2 is SYDVKM. V lost 6 bases and J 2 bases, leaving 14 bases between the germline ends.

The chain combines TRBV30 with TRBJ1-1; D perhaps matches TRBD1 (5 bases). V lost 1 base, J lost 3 bases, and 9 bases lay in between. The germline gives CDR1 GTSNPN, CDR2 SVGIG (reference sequence). This CDR3 is 13 amino acids long. CDR3 sequence reads: CAWSEAGHTEAFF. CDR3 sequence (DNA): TGTGCCTGGAGTGAGGCAGGGCACACTGAAGCTTTCTTT.

The chain combines TRBV4-3 with TRBJ1-1; D uncertain. The CDR3 covers 15 residues. Germline V gene lookup returns CDR1 LGHNA and CDR2 YSLEER. V gave up 5 bases and J gave up 5 bases, with 18 bases separating them. CDR3: CASSSILLTGTEAFF. DNA of the CDR3: TGCGCCAGCAGCTCAATTCTCTTAACCGGGACTGAAGCTTTCTTT.

This rearrangement joins TRBV9 to TRBJ1-4; TRBD1 agrees at 8 bases. With 3 bases clipped from V and 6 bases from J, the junction kept 4 bases outside the gene matches. CDR1 and CDR2 from the germline V gene are SGDLS and YYNGEE. This CDR3 spans 14 amino acids. CDR3 DNA: TGTGCCAGCAGCGCCATGGACAGGGATGAAAAACTGTTTTTT. This encodes CASSAMDRDEKLFF.

This clone was picked up many times. This CDR3 reads CAIGTGDSNQPQHF. The CDR3 DNA reads as TGTGCCATAGGGACAGGGGATAGCAATCAGCCCCAGCATTTT. V and J are TRBV10-3 and TRBJ1-5, with 10 nucleotides matching TRBD1. V was clipped by 9 bases and J by 0 bases; unmatched bases: 2. The length of the CDR3 is 14 residues. Per germline, CDR1 ENHRY and CDR2 SYGVKD.

This chain joins TRBV9 and TRBJ2-1; D might be TRBD2 (5 bases). The CDR3 consists of 14 residues. CDR1 is SGDLS and CDR2 is YYNGEE in the germline V gene. V was trimmed by 3 bases and J by 9 bases, leaving 16 bases between them. This chain's CDR3 is CASSALVEAVEQFF. The CDR3 nucleotides are TGTGCCAGCAGCGCCCTCGTGGAGGCGGTTGAGCAGTTCTTC.